This T cell receptor beta chain derives from a study of cytomegalovirus exposure and HLA in healthy donors. Broader study findings: In a later analysis, compared with equally common non-associated chains, HLA-associated beta chains were more expanded. A later examination showed that TCR association rates differed by HLA locus, with DRB1 most and HLA-C fewest. The majority of CMV-associated TCR beta chains were reported as apparently HLA-restricted in a later analysis. Across donors, presence/absence analyses took sequencing depth to be roughly uniform.

The PCR was carried out with 60 Vbeta primers and 13 Jbeta primers. The repertoire was sequenced with immunoSEQ multiplex PCR; TCRdb's copy has only in-frame clones and lacks some. Here the sample spans about 140,000 clones, roughly 76% being singletons. A remark on this clone: Its antigen is unidentified.

V lost 8 bases to trimming and J lost 3 bases, with 5 bases between them. The CDR3 covers 11 residues. CDR1 MDHEN and CDR2 SYDVKM come from the germline V gene. This TCR derives from a woman between 35 and 50 years old in good health and CMV-seronegative. V and J are TRBV28 and TRBJ2-1, with D unresolved. The sequencing sample was made of PBMCs. CDR3: CASSRYNEQFF. The CDR3 DNA is TGTGCCAGCTCTCGCTACAATGAGCAGTTCTTC. Using reference TRBV28 and TRBJ2-1 for the parts outside the CDR3, the full variable domain is DVKVTQSSRYLVKRTGEKVFLECVQDMDHENMFWYRQDPGLGLRLIYFSYDVKMKEKGDIPEGYSVSREKKERFSLILESASTNQTSMYLCASSRYNEQFFGPGTRLTVL.